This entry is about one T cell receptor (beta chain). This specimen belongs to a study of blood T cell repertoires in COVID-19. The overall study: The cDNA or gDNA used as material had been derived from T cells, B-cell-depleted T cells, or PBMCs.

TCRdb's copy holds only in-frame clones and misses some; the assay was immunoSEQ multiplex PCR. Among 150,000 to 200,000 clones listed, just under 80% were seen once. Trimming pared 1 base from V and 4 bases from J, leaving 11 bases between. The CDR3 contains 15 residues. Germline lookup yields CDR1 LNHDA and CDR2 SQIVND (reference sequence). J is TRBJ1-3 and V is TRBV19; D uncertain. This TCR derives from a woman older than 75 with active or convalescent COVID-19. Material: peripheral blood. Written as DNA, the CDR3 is TGTGCCAGTAGTATAGTCGCCTATTCAGGAAACACCATATATTTT. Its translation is CASSIVAYSGNTIYF.